These 4 T cell receptor beta chains were all obtained from the same sample, sequenced in a study of blood T cells in healthy people across ages. A J-beta primer mix and a sample-barcoded 5' primer were used in a second PCR of about 7 to 11 cycles. Each CDR3 protein is one row after TCRdb ran MiXCR on the 5' RACE reads. The table lists approximately 810,000 distinct CDR3 sequences, around 28% of them singletons. The sample was blood. These receptors all stem from a woman of 80 years or more in good health.

This clonotype has at least ten counts. The chain carries TRBV5-1 and TRBJ2-5; no clear D gene. CDR1 is SGHRS, CDR2 YFSETQ, per germline. CDR3 size: 12 residues. V gave up 4 bases and J gave up 3 bases, with 7 bases separating them. CDR3 in amino acids: CASSGEKETQYF. The CDR3 DNA reads as TGCGCCAGCAGCGGAGAGAAAGAGACCCAGTACTTC.

In this sample, this clonotype turned up a few times. The V and J genes are TRBV19 and TRBJ2-2; possibly TRBD1 or TRBD2 for D (6 bases each). With 4 bases removed from V and 4 bases from J, the gap between germline ends came to 13 bases. Germline lookup yields CDR1 LNHDA and CDR2 SQIVND (reference sequence). This CDR3 region has 15 residues. The chain's CDR3 is CASSTRGAGTGELFF. The CDR3 DNA sequence: TGTGCCAGTAGTACGAGGGGGGCCGGCACCGGGGAGCTGTTTTTT.

This clonotype was detected a few times. It may be a read error: a sequence one base away is much more abundant. The chain carries TRBV20-1 and TRBJ2-1; TRBD2 is a possible D gene (6 bases). With the DNA end fitting TRBJ2-7 better, the J assignment may be wrong. CDR1 DFQATT and CDR2 SNEGSKA come from the germline V gene (reference sequence). The CDR3 runs to 16 residues. Here the CDR3 DNA reads TGCAGTGCTAGTGGAGGGGCCCCAACTACCTACAATGAGCAGTACTTC. It encodes CSASGGAPTTYNEQYF.

The table lists this clonotype with a few counts. V and J are TRBV15 and TRBJ1-1, with D hard to call. This CDR3 contains 14 residues. Germline V gives CDR1 LNHNV, CDR2 YYDKDF (reference sequence). The V and J ends lost 1 base and 1 base respectively, with 7 bases between them. In DNA form, the CDR3 reads TGTGCCACCAGCAGAGTCGCAGGGAACACTGAAGCTTTCTTT. Translated, it gives CATSRVAGNTEAFF.